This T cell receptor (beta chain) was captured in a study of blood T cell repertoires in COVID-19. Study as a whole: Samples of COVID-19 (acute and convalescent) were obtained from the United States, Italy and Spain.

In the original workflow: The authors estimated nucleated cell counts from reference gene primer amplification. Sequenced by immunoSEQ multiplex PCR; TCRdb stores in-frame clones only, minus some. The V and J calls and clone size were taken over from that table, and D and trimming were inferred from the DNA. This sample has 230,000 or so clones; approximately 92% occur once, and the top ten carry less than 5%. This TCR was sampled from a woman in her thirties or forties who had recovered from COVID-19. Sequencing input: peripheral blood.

CDR3 in amino acids: CAISLGQGSNQPQHF. The CDR3 region has the DNA TGTGCCATCAGTTTGGGACAGGGTAGCAATCAGCCCCAGCATTTT. The chain links TRBV10-3 to TRBJ1-5, with 9 bases matching TRBD1. The CDR3 has 15 residues. With 5 bases clipped from V and 0 bases from J, the junction kept 2 bases outside the gene matches. Germline V lookup: CDR1 ENHRY, CDR2 SYGVKD.